The present entry profiles one TCR beta chain with its context. The sample comes from a study of blood T cell repertoires in COVID-19. Across the study: Sample material is recorded as cDNA or gDNA derived from T cells, B-cell-depleted T cells, or PBMCs.

The CDR3 runs 16 residues. Trimming left V 0 bases short and J 0 bases short, with 9 bases between. Germline lookup yields CDR1 SGHDT and CDR2 YYEEEE. Per the authors' pipeline: Quantification of nucleated cells was approximated via reference gene primer amplification. TCRdb's table, derived via immunoSEQ multiplex PCR, lists solely in-frame clones and lacks some. That table supplies the V and J calls and clone size; D and trimming were determined from the DNA. The table has 35,000 to 50,000 clones, about 88% seen once. The chain couples TRBV5-6 to TRBJ2-2, with D possibly matching TRBD1 (6 bases). The sample taken for sequencing was peripheral blood. The clonotype comes from a human donor in a cohort sampled during active COVID-19. CDR3 region: CASSLDRAANTGELFF. CDR3 bases: TGTGCCAGCAGCTTGGACAGGGCAGCGAACACCGGGGAGCTGTTTTTT.